This paragraph reports one TCR beta chain. What it recognizes is unknown. The V gene end was trimmed by 6 bases and the J gene end by 4 bases; junction bases not matched to a gene: 9. Germline CDR1 and CDR2: ENHRY and SYGVKD. The CDR3 is 17 amino acids. The primer mix had 60 Vbeta and 13 Jbeta primers. Profiling relied on immunoSEQ multiplex PCR, and the TCRdb table lists in-frame clones only, not all of them. The repertoire holds approximately 31,000 clones, with around nine tenths as singletons. This entry comes from a study of cytomegalovirus exposure and HLA in healthy donors. Study-level findings and limits: A link between a missense DCLRE1C variant and TCR beta V- and J-gene trimming emerged from a later analysis. In terms of immune exposure information, only CMV serostatus was available. Later analysis suggested most CMV-associated TCR beta chains were HLA-restricted.

The chain is built from TRBV10-3 and TRBJ2-2, with TRBD1 matching 12 bases. This receptor was identified in a boy aged 10-17 years in good health and CMV-seronegative. The sequenced sample was PBMCs. This CDR3 reads CAISERDRGPSTGELFF. Here the CDR3 DNA reads TGTGCCATCAGCGAACGGGACAGGGGGCCGAGCACCGGGGAGCTGTTTTTT.